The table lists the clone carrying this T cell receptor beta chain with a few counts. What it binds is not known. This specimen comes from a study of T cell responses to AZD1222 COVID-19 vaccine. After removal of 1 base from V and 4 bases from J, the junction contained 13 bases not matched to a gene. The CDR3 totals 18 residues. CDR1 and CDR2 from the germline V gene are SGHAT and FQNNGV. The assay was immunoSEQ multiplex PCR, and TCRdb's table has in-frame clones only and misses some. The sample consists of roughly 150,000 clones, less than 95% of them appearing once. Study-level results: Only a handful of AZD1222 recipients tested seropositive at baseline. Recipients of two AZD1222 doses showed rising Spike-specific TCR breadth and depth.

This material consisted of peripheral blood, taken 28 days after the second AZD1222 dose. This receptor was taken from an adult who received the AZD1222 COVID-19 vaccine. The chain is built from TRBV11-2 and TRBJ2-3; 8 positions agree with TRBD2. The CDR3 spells CASSLGRYSGGLADTQYF. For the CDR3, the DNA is TGTGCCAGCAGCTTAGGGAGATACAGCGGGGGACTCGCAGATACGCAGTATTTT. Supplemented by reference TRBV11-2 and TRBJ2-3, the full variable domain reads EAGVAQSPRYKIIEKRQSVAFWCNPISGHATLYWYQQILGQGPKLLIQFQNNGVVDDSQLPKDRFSAERLKGVDSTLKIQPAKLEDSAVYLCASSLGRYSGGLADTQYFGPGTRLTVL.